Detailed here is one TCR beta chain. The data derive from a study of T cells after yellow fever vaccination. TCRdb reprocessed the 5' RACE reads with MiXCR, giving one entry per CDR3 protein. The profile shows 300,000 or so distinct CDR3 sequences, under 15% of them singletons. This TCR was recovered from a young man who received the YFV17D yellow fever vaccine. Sequenced material: CD4+ T cells sorted from PBMCs, taken 45 days after the yellow fever booster vaccination.

The CDR3 loop is CASSLRAGGGSEQFF. The CDR3 DNA reads TGTGCCAGCAGCTTACGGGCGGGAGGTGGGAGTGAGCAGTTCTTC. The V and J genes are TRBV7-2 and TRBJ2-1; 8 positions match TRBD2. J was trimmed by 9 bases and V by 2 bases; bases with no gene match: 9. The V gene's germline CDR1 is SGHTA and CDR2 FQGNSA. The CDR3 length is 15 residues.